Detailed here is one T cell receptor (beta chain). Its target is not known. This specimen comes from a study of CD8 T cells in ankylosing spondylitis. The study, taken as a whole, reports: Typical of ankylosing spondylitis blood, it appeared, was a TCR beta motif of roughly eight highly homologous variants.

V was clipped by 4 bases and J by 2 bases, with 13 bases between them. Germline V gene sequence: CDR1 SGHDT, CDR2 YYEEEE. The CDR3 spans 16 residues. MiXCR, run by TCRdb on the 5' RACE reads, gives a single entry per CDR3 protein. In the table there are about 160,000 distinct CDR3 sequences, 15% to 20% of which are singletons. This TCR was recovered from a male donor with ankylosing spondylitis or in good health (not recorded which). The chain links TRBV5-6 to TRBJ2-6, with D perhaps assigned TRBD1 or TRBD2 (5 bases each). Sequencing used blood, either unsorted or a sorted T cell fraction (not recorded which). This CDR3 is CASSPGPHTGANVLTF. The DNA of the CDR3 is TGTGCCAGCAGCCCGGGGCCGCACACTGGGGCCAACGTCCTGACTTTC.